These 26 T cell receptor beta chains came from one sample sequenced in a study of spatial heterogeneity in lung cancer. TCRdb reprocessed the 5' RACE reads via MiXCR and lists one record per CDR3 protein. The sample records roughly 120,000 distinct CDR3 sequences, 11% being singletons. Time point specified: blood at routine non-recurrence follow-up after resection. The specimen was PBMCs, collected at follow-up. The receptor set was obtained from a female donor with early-stage non-small cell lung cancer.

This clonotype was seen more than once but under ten times. The chain carries TRBV28 and TRBJ1-2; no clear D. The length of the CDR3 is 12 residues. Germline V gene sequence: CDR1 MDHEN, CDR2 SYDVKM. Trimming took off 6 bases at V and 4 bases at J, with 9 bases between the two ends. The CDR3 region is CASSLLPYGYTF. The CDR3 nucleotides read TGTGCCAGCAGCCTTTTACCCTATGGCTACACCTTC.

The rearrangement links TRBV7-3 to TRBJ2-2; no definite D call. Germline V gene lookup returns CDR1 SGHTA and CDR2 FQGTGA. Trimming pared 5 bases from V and 4 bases from J, leaving 5 bases between. This CDR3 contains 12 residues. The CDR3 coding sequence is TGTGCCAGCAGCACCTTCACCGGGGAGCTGTTTTTT. Translated, it gives CASSTFTGELFF.

CDR3 in DNA: TGTGCCAGCAGCCGCCCTTGGGACAGTTCCTACGAGCAGTACTTC. Its protein product is CASSRPWDSSYEQYF. The chain has TRBV7-8 and TRBJ2-7; 7 bases map to TRBD1. The CDR3 sequence is 15 residues long. Germline CDR1 reads SGHVS; CDR2 reads FQNEAQ. V gave up 5 bases and J gave up 1 base; unmatched junction bases: 8.

The chain carries TRBV20-1 and TRBJ2-1; 12 bases line up with TRBD2. Germline trimming cut 5 bases from V and 2 bases from J; bases unmatched to any gene: 1. CDR1 is DFQATT, CDR2 SNEGSKA, per germline (reference sequence). The CDR3 is 14 amino acids. CDR3 amino acids: CSAGLAGTYNEQFF. DNA for the CDR3: TGCAGTGCTGGACTAGCGGGAACCTACAATGAGCAGTTCTTC.

The chain couples TRBV5-4 to TRBJ2-1; TRBD1 aligns across 8 bases. V gave up 2 bases and J gave up 6 bases; unmatched junction bases: 7. CDR1 is SGHNT, CDR2 YYREEE, per germline (reference sequence). This CDR3 spans 15 amino acids. CDR3 amino acids: CASSFEQGAPNEQFF. As DNA, the CDR3 is TGTGCCAGCAGCTTCGAGCAGGGGGCCCCCAATGAGCAGTTCTTC.

About this clonotype itself: The junction differs from germline at one of its ends, possibly a read error. The chain links TRBV2 to TRBJ1-6, with unresolved D. The germline V gene encodes CDR1 SNHLY and CDR2 FYNNEI. The CDR3 sequence is 15 residues long. CDR3 nucleotide sequence: TGTGCCAGCAGTGTCGAGAGCTCCTATAATCCACCCCTCCACTTT. Translation: CASSVESSYNPPLHF.

This clonotype occurred a few times. This chain uses TRBV14 with TRBJ2-7; no definite D call. This CDR3 is built from 13 residues. Between the trimmed V and J ends, which lost 1 base and 7 bases, there was a span of 11 bases. Germline loops: CDR1 SGHDN, CDR2 FVKESK. This chain's CDR3 is CASSQVLNSEQYV. The CDR3 DNA sequence: TGTGCCAGCAGCCAAGTTTTAAATTCTGAGCAGTACGTC.

This chain links TRBV27 with TRBJ1-5; D gene uncertain. The CDR3 has 15 residues. Germline lookup yields CDR1 MNHEY and CDR2 SMNVEV (reference sequence). V was trimmed by 10 bases and J by 0 bases, leaving 16 bases between them. The CDR3 DNA follows: TGTGCCAACAACCGGCCTAGCCATAGCAATCAGCCCCAGCATTTT. It encodes CANNRPSHSNQPQHF.

A few counts support this clonotype. This chain joins TRBV7-9 and TRBJ2-2; maybe TRBD2 (5 bases). Per germline, CDR1 SEHNR and CDR2 FQNEAQ (reference sequence). The CDR3 spans 15 residues. The V gene lost 5 bases and the J gene lost 4 bases, with 14 bases spanning the gap. CDR3 residues: CASSPSRETTGELFF. The CDR3 DNA is TGTGCCAGCAGCCCGTCGAGGGAGACCACCGGGGAGCTGTTTTTT.

In its sample, this clonotype was seen a few times. This chain links TRBV28 with TRBJ2-7; a possible D gene is TRBD1 (6 bases). Germline V lookup: CDR1 MDHEN, CDR2 SYDVKM. V shed 5 bases and J shed 2 bases, with 10 bases lying between them. This CDR3 is 13 amino acids long. This CDR3 reads CASSRNRAYEQYV. CDR3 nucleotides: TGTGCCAGCAGTCGAAACAGGGCCTACGAGCAGTACGTC.

The chain carries TRBV5-1 and TRBJ1-2; D is unclear. The germline V gene has CDR1 SGHRS and CDR2 YFSETQ. The CDR3 is 12 residues long. Between the trimmed V and J ends, which lost 3 bases and 6 bases, there was a span of 9 bases. This CDR3 is CASSYPPNGYTF. CDR3 coding DNA: TGCGCCAGCAGCTACCCTCCGAATGGCTACACCTTC. The entire variable domain, with the rest obtained from reference TRBV5-1 and TRBJ1-2, is as follows: KAGVTQTPRYLIKTRGQQVTLSCSPISGHRSVSWYQQTPGQGLQFLFEYFSETQRNKGNFPGRFSGRQFSNSRSEMNVSTLELGDSALYLCASSYPPNGYTFGSGTRLTVV.

The chain carries TRBV2 and TRBJ2-3; D may be TRBD2 (6 bases). Trimming removed 2 bases at V and 4 bases at J, with 10 bases between. Germline-derived CDR1 and CDR2 are SNHLY and FYNNEI. The CDR3 is made up of 14 amino acids. CDR3 sequence (DNA): TGTGCCAGCAGTGAACAGGGAGGTCCAGATACGCAGTATTTT. It encodes CASSEQGGPDTQYF.

The chain carries TRBV28 and TRBJ2-5; 8 bases map to TRBD1. V gave up 5 bases and J gave up 4 bases; unmatched junction bases: 6. CDR3 length: 14 amino acids. Per the germline V gene, CDR1 is MDHEN and CDR2 is SYDVKM. The CDR3 sequence is CASSLRGLAETQYF. The CDR3 DNA sequence: TGTGCCAGCAGTCTCAGGGGGCTCGCAGAGACCCAGTACTTC.

There are a few counts of this clonotype. In DNA, the CDR3 is TGTGCCACCAGTGATTTGGCGGGAACGCAGTATTTT. Its translation: CATSDLAGTQYF. The V and J genes are TRBV24-1 and TRBJ2-3; TRBD2 might be the D (6 bases). Trimming left V 0 bases short and J 9 bases short, with 6 bases between. Per the germline V gene, CDR1 is KGHDR and CDR2 is SFDVKD. The CDR3 length is 12 residues.

This clonotype was recorded a few times. The chain employs TRBV20-1 and TRBJ2-5; 7 bases align to TRBD1. The J segment lost 4 bases and the V segment lost 0 bases, leaving 2 bases of the junction unmatched. Looked up from germline, CDR1 is DFQATT and CDR2 is SNEGSKA (reference sequence). The CDR3 totals 13 residues. CDR3 sequence: CSARDTGVETQYF. CDR3 nucleotides: TGCAGTGCTAGAGATACAGGGGTAGAGACCCAGTACTTC.

This clonotype was counted between two and nine times. The chain employs TRBV28 and TRBJ1-1; 9 bases map to TRBD1. Looked up from germline, CDR1 is MDHEN and CDR2 is SYDVKM. Unmatched junction bases numbered 8, after V lost 6 bases and J lost 6 bases. The CDR3 is 14 amino acids. CDR3 nucleotides: TGTGCCAGCAGAAAGAACAGGGGGCTCGCTGAAGCTTTCTTT. It specifies CASRKNRGLAEAFF.

The chain joins TRBV11-2 to TRBJ2-5, with 9 bases that match TRBD1. The trim removed 5 bases at V and 4 bases at J, leaving 2 bases unmatched. The CDR3 runs 13 residues. The germline CDR1 and CDR2 sequences are SGHAT and FQNNGV. DNA for the CDR3: TGTGCCAGCAGCGGGACAGGGAGAGAGACCCAGTACTTC. Translation: CASSGTGRETQYF.

This clonotype appeared a few times. The rearrangement uses TRBV6-5 and TRBJ2-2; the D gene is possibly TRBD1 (6 bases). The CDR3 length is 16 residues. Germline CDR1 and CDR2: MNHEY and SVGAGI. With 0 bases removed from V and 5 bases from J, the gap between germline ends came to 13 bases. In DNA, the CDR3 is TGTGCCAGCAGTTACTCGGACAGCCCCCGAACCGGGGAGCTGTTTTTT. Its protein is CASSYSDSPRTGELFF.

The rearrangement links TRBV11-2 to TRBJ2-3; 8 bases align to TRBD1. The CDR3 covers 13 residues. CDR1 is SGHAT and CDR2 is FQNNGV in the germline V gene. Trimming took 5 bases from V and 10 from J; bases not matched to a gene: 8. In nucleotides, the CDR3 is TGTGCCAGCAGCGTAAACGACAGGGGTCCGCAGTATTTT. Translated, it gives CASSVNDRGPQYF.

The table lists this clonotype with many counts. The chain joins TRBV7-2 to TRBJ1-1, with a weak D call TRBD1 (5 bases). The CDR3 extends over 14 amino acids. The V and J ends lost 3 bases and 6 bases respectively, with 14 bases between them. Germline CDR1 reads SGHTA; CDR2 reads FQGNSA. This CDR3 is CASSFSAGRPEAFF. DNA for the CDR3: TGTGCCAGCAGCTTTAGCGCGGGGCGGCCTGAAGCTTTCTTT.

This clonotype showed up just a few times. This sequence joins TRBV7-2 and TRBJ2-1, with D perhaps TRBD2 (6 bases). The CDR3 is 15 residues long. CDR1 and CDR2 from the germline V gene are SGHTA and FQGNSA. The V end lost 0 bases, the J end lost 7 bases, and 13 bases lay between the germline ends. In DNA, the CDR3 is TGTGCCAGCAGCTTAGCGCTGGAGGGCGCAAATGAGCAGTTCTTC. Translating it yields CASSLALEGANEQFF. The full variable domain, with the rest looked up from reference TRBV7-2 and TRBJ2-1, is GAGVSQSPSNKVTEKGKDVELRCDPISGHTALYWYRQSLGQGLEFLIYFQGNSAPDKSGLPSDRFSAERTGGSVSTLTIQRTQQEDSAVYLCASSLALEGANEQFFGPGTRLTVL.

At least ten counts were recorded for this clonotype. The CDR3 is CASRRSAYNLRGISYEQYF. Written as DNA, the CDR3 is TGCGCCAGCAGGCGTTCAGCGTACAATTTGAGGGGCATCTCCTACGAGCAGTACTTC. V is TRBV5-1 and J is TRBJ2-7, with D perhaps TRBD1 or TRBD2 (5 bases each). This CDR3 comprises 19 residues. Looked up from germline, CDR1 is SGHRS and CDR2 is YFSETQ. The ends were cut back, 5 bases at V and 0 bases at J, with 27 bases in the middle.

This chain joins TRBV11-2 and TRBJ1-4, with 8 positions matching TRBD1. CDR3 size: 13 residues. J gave up 8 bases and V 9 bases, and 8 bases lay outside the gene matches. CDR1 and CDR2 from the germline V gene are SGHAT and FQNNGV. CDR3 region: CASTNRGSEKLFF. In nucleotides, the CDR3 is TGTGCCAGTACAAACAGGGGGAGCGAAAAACTGTTTTTT.

At least ten counts were recorded for this clonotype. V usage is TRBV7-8 and J usage is TRBJ2-4; 13 nucleotides match TRBD2. Trimming at V came to 2 bases and at J to 0 bases, leaving 13 bases not matched to a gene. The CDR3 extends over 21 amino acids. The germline V gene has CDR1 SGHVS and CDR2 FQNEAQ. The DNA of the CDR3 is TGTGCCAGCAGCTTACCCCCCTGGACTAGCGGGAGAAGAGGAGCCAAAAACATTCAGTACTTC. It encodes CASSLPPWTSGRRGAKNIQYF.

This clonotype was detected a few times. The chain uses TRBV3-1 and TRBJ1-4, with TRBD1 identical over 7 bases. CDR3 length: 14 amino acids. Germline lookup yields CDR1 LGHDT and CDR2 YNNKEL (reference sequence). J lost 8 bases, V lost 1 base, and 4 bases had no gene match. The CDR3 loop reads CASSQVETGEKLFF. CDR3 nucleotides: TGTGCCAGCAGCCAAGTTGAGACAGGGGAAAAACTGTTTTTT.

V usage is TRBV7-8 and J usage is TRBJ1-5, with D possibly matching TRBD1 (5 bases). Between the trimmed V and J ends, which lost 5 bases and 1 base, there was a span of 12 bases. Per germline, CDR1 SGHVS and CDR2 FQNEAQ. The CDR3 has 15 residues. The chain's CDR3 is CASSPRDVSNQPQHF. CDR3 nucleotide sequence: TGTGCCAGCAGCCCACGGGACGTGAGCAATCAGCCCCAGCATTTT.